The clone carrying this TCR beta chain showed up just a few times. Its antigen is unknown. The data are from a study of T-cell memory formation after mild COVID-19. Study-level points and caveats: CM and EM subsets held most contracting CD4+ clones; EMRA held CD8+ ones.

TCRalpha and TCRbeta libraries used 5'RACE with constant-segment primers and UMIs. One entry per CDR3 protein, called by TCRdb with MiXCR from the 5' RACE reads. The sample records roughly 280,000 distinct CDR3 sequences, under 8.5% being singletons. Trimming shortened V by 2 bases and J by 8 bases, and 15 bases separated the two germline ends. This CDR3 comprises 14 residues. The germline gives CDR1 MNHEY, CDR2 SVGEGT. The specimen was PBMCs or a T cell subset sorted from them (not recorded which). This sequence joins TRBV6-2 or TRBV6-3 and TRBJ1-1; D uncertain. The clonotype comes from a man aged 18 to 29 who had mild COVID-19 (a few samples of this study predate the infection). Cell type and time point are not known. The CDR3 loop reads CASSYRHSTVEAFF. CDR3 coding DNA: TGTGCCAGCAGTTACAGACACTCCACTGTGGAAGCTTTCTTT.